What follows is one TCR beta chain and its context. The CDR3 is 14 residues long. Trimming at V came to 4 bases and at J to 7 bases, leaving 6 bases not matched to a gene. Germline CDR1 reads SNHLY; CDR2 reads FYNNEI. These data belong to a study of blood T cell repertoires in COVID-19. The authors' processing: Counts of nucleated cells, estimated from reference gene primer amplification, were obtained. Libraries were prepared by immunoSEQ multiplex PCR; TCRdb keeps only in-frame clonotypes and omits some of them. D and trimming come from the DNA, and the V and J calls and clone size come from that table. Of some 260,000 clones listed, roughly 88% are singletons.

The source material was peripheral blood. The chain couples TRBV2 to TRBJ2-1, with TRBD2 matching over 8 bases. The source is a woman aged 70 to 79 with COVID-19, enrolled during active disease. CDR3: CASSVAGTRNEQFF. DNA for the CDR3: TGTGCCAGCAGTGTTGCCGGGACTAGGAATGAGCAGTTCTTC.